The sequence of this TCR beta chain was determined in a study of blood T cell repertoires in COVID-19. Study-wide background: T cells, B-cell-depleted T cells, or PBMCs supplied cDNA or gDNA.

Germline CDR1 and CDR2: WNHNN and SYGVQD (reference sequence). Trimming took 4 bases from V and 0 from J; bases not matched to a gene: 8. The CDR3 sequence is 16 residues long. As originally analysed: The assay estimated nucleated cells by amplifying reference gene primers. The protocol was immunoSEQ multiplex PCR, while the TCRdb copy is restricted to in-frame clones and leaves out a portion. Clone size and the V and J calls come from that table; the DNA yielded D and trimming. The sample lists tens of thousands of clones, roughly 88% occurring once. V usage is TRBV10-1 and J usage is TRBJ2-5; 7 positions match TRBD2. This TCR derives from a middle-aged man with active COVID-19. The specimen sequenced was peripheral blood. CDR3 amino acids: CASSAGTTKYQETQYF. CDR3 nucleotide sequence: TGCGCCAGCAGTGCTGGGACTACCAAGTACCAAGAGACCCAGTACTTC.